Given below is one TCR beta chain in context. CDR1 and CDR2 (germline): MNHEY, SVGEGT. The CDR3 runs 18 residues. Trimming left V 2 bases short and J 3 bases short, with 20 bases between. This entry belongs to a study of blood T cell repertoires in COVID-19. Study as a whole: Donors in the United States, Italy and Spain gave samples during acute or convalescent COVID-19. PBMCs, B-cell-depleted T cells, or T cells were the source of the cDNA or gDNA that made up the material.

Authors' data handling: Amplified reference gene primers provided the basis for estimating nucleated cell counts. Only in-frame clones appear in the TCRdb table, and some are missing; sequencing was by immunoSEQ multiplex PCR. For V, J and clone size, that table is used; D and trimming come from the DNA. The sample shows 95,000 to 150,000 clones, about nine tenths of them seen only once. This rearrangement joins TRBV6-2 or TRBV6-3 to TRBJ2-1, with D perhaps TRBD2 (6 bases). Sequencing was carried out using peripheral blood. This receptor was taken from a man aged 35 to 55 with acute or convalescent COVID-19. CDR3 nucleotides: TGTGCCAGCAGTTACCTCCCGGGTGCGGGGAACCTCTACAATGAGCAGTTCTTC. It specifies CASSYLPGAGNLYNEQFF.